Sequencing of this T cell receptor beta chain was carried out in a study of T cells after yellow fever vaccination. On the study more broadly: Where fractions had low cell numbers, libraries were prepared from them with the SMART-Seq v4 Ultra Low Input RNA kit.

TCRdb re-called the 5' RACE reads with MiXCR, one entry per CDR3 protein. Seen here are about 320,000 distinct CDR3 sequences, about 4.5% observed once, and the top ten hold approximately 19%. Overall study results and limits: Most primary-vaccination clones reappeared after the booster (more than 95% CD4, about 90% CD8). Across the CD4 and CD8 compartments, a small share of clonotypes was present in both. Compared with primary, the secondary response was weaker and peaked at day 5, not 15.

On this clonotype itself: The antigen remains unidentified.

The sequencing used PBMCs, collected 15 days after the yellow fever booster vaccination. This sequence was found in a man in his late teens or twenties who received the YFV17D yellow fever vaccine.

DNA for the CDR3: TGTGCCAGCAGTTACTCGATTTTTCGGGACAGGGGGGAAGAGCAGTACTTC. Translated, it gives CASSYSIFRDRGEEQYF. This chain links TRBV6-5 with TRBJ2-7; 11 bases align to TRBD1. The J segment lost 7 bases and the V segment lost 0 bases, leaving 11 bases of the junction unmatched. The germline gives CDR1 MNHEY, CDR2 SVGAGI. This CDR3 spans 17 amino acids.